Following are 31 T cell receptor beta chains from one sample sequenced in a study of shared clonotypes between healthy human individuals. The data were produced by immunoSEQ multiplex PCR, yet TCRdb's version contains in-frame clones alone and is incomplete. The sample contains about a million clones, roughly 77% of which appear only once. The sequencing input was memory CD4+ T cells from PBMCs. The subset here: CD45RA-negative fraction. Source of these receptors: a man aged 18 to 29 in good health. Some clones in this sample may be carry-over from other donors' samples.

The chain employs TRBV18 and TRBJ1-5; TRBD1 matches 8 bases. V lost 5 bases to trimming and J lost 0 bases; unmatched junction nucleotides: 6. The germline CDR1 and CDR2 sequences are KGHSH and LQKENI. The CDR3 spans 16 residues. The DNA for the CDR3 is TGTGCCAGCTCAGAGTACAGGGGGGCTAGCAATCAGCCCCAGCATTTT. Amino acid sequence: CASSEYRGASNQPQHF.

This clone showed up just a few times. This chain joins TRBV30 and TRBJ2-5; TRBD1 matches 11 bases. Germline CDR1 GTSNPN, CDR2 SVGIG (reference sequence). V lost 2 bases to trimming and J lost 4 bases; unmatched junction nucleotides: 3. The CDR3 runs to 14 residues. The CDR3 sequence is CAWSTGTGGETQYF. The DNA of the CDR3 is TGTGCCTGGAGTACAGGGACAGGGGGAGAGACCCAGTACTTC.

Only one count was recorded for this clone. V is TRBV28 and J is TRBJ2-1, with a weak D call TRBD1 (6 bases). The length of the CDR3 is 13 residues. From germline, CDR1 is MDHEN and CDR2 SYDVKM. V lost 6 bases, J lost 5 bases, and 11 bases lay in between. CDR3 in DNA: TGTGCCAGCAGGGGGGACACTCACAATGAGCAGTTCTTC. It is translated as CASRGDTHNEQFF.

This chain connects TRBV18 to TRBJ2-3; 7 bases align to TRBD2. The CDR3 has 15 residues. Germline V lookup: CDR1 KGHSH, CDR2 LQKENI. Trimming removed 3 bases from V and 1 base from J; junction bases left unmatched: 4. The CDR3 here is CASSPPTSGTDTQYF. In nucleotides, the CDR3 is TGTGCCAGCTCACCCCCTACTAGCGGCACAGATACGCAGTATTTT.

The V call is TRBV30, the J call TRBJ2-1, with D tentatively TRBD1 (5 bases). The germline V gene encodes CDR1 GTSNPN and CDR2 SVGIG (reference sequence). The length of the CDR3 is 15 residues. The V gene lost 0 bases and the J gene lost 5 bases, with 14 bases spanning the gap. The CDR3 bases are TGTGCCTGGAGTGTAAAGGGGCTCCAAGACAATGAGCAGTTCTTC. The encoded protein is CAWSVKGLQDNEQFF.

The rearrangement links TRBV5-6 to TRBJ1-5; D unclear. CDR3 size: 18 residues. The germline gives CDR1 SGHDT, CDR2 YYEEEE. The V gene lost 0 bases and the J gene lost 0 bases, with 16 bases spanning the gap. The CDR3 loop reads CASSLGPTNQNSNQPQHF. The CDR3 DNA is TGTGCCAGCAGCTTGGGTCCCACAAATCAAAATAGCAATCAGCCCCAGCATTTT.

This clone occurred a few times. The chain links TRBV2 to TRBJ2-7; 7 nucleotides agree with TRBD2. With 5 bases clipped from V and 2 bases from J, the junction kept 3 bases outside the gene matches. Germline-derived CDR1 and CDR2 are SNHLY and FYNNEI. The CDR3 has 13 amino acids. The CDR3 DNA sequence: TGTGCCAGCAGTACCAGCGGGGCCTACGAGCAGTACTTC. It yields the protein CASSTSGAYEQYF.

The chain employs TRBV11-1 and TRBJ2-5; 15 bases fit TRBD2. The CDR3 runs 16 residues. V lost 5 bases and J lost 2; bases outside the gene matches: 3. Germline V gene lookup returns CDR1 SGHAT and CDR2 FQDESV (reference sequence). In nucleotides, the CDR3 is TGTGCCAGCAGCCCAGGACTAGCGGGAGGGCAAGAGACCCAGTACTTC. Amino acid sequence: CASSPGLAGGQETQYF.

This rearrangement joins TRBV6-5 to TRBJ2-1, with 9 positions matching TRBD2. The length of the CDR3 is 16 residues. CDR1 and CDR2 (germline): MNHEY, SVGAGI. V lost 0 bases and J lost 7; bases outside the gene matches: 7. This chain's CDR3 is CASSYSGGRVRNEQFF. The CDR3 coding sequence is TGTGCCAGCAGTTACTCTGGCGGGAGGGTGCGGAATGAGCAGTTCTTC.

The rearrangement links TRBV18 to TRBJ2-6; 7 nucleotides line up with TRBD1. Germline loops: CDR1 KGHSH, CDR2 LQKENI. Trimming took 0 bases from V and 0 from J; bases not matched to a gene: 14. The CDR3 totals 21 residues. CDR3 sequence: CASSPPRGTASSDSGANVLTF. The DNA for the CDR3 is TGTGCCAGCTCACCACCGCGAGGGACAGCTTCCTCCGACTCTGGGGCCAACGTCCTGACTTTC.

This chain links TRBV5-1 with TRBJ2-1; 7 nucleotides align to TRBD1. Germline loops: CDR1 SGHRS, CDR2 YFSETQ. Trimming took 0 bases from V and 9 from J; bases not matched to a gene: 9. The CDR3 has 15 amino acids. CDR3 coding DNA: TGCGCCAGCAGCTTGGGACAGGGTAAGGTGACTGAGCAGTTCTTC. Residues: CASSLGQGKVTEQFF.

The genes are TRBV2 and TRBJ1-5, with D perhaps TRBD1 (6 bases). The germline V and J ends were trimmed by 6 bases and 3 bases, with 9 bases remaining between them. Germline V gene sequence: CDR1 SNHLY, CDR2 FYNNEI. This CDR3 is 13 amino acids long. In DNA form, the CDR3 reads TGTGCCAGCAGGGGGACAAACAATCAGCCCCAGCATTTT. Residues: CASRGTNNQPQHF.

The CDR3 region is CASSLTSPNTQYF. Here the CDR3 DNA reads TGCGCCAGCAGCTTGACTAGCCCCAATACGCAGTATTTT. V gene TRBV5-1 combines with J gene TRBJ2-3; D might be TRBD2 (6 bases). The CDR3 spans 13 residues. Germline values: CDR1 SGHRS, CDR2 YFSETQ. Trimming took off 1 base at V and 7 bases at J, with 10 bases between the two ends.

The chain joins TRBV7-3 to TRBJ2-3; D gene ambiguous. V was cut by 0 bases and J by 4 bases, with 20 bases left in between. In germline, CDR1 is SGHTA, CDR2 FQGTGA. CDR3 length: 18 residues. The CDR3 coding sequence is TGTGCCAGCAGCTTAACGTTGGGGTCCCCCCCCATCCCAGATACGCAGTATTTT. Amino acid sequence: CASSLTLGSPPIPDTQYF.

The chain combines TRBV2 with TRBJ2-1; unclear D gene. The germline gives CDR1 SNHLY, CDR2 FYNNEI. Trimming stripped 7 bases from V and 8 bases from J, with 6 bases between. The CDR3 is 10 residues long. CDR3 in DNA: TGTGCCAGCACTCTACATGAGCAGTTCTTC. Protein sequence: CASTLHEQFF.

The chain links TRBV7-3 to TRBJ2-3; perhaps D is TRBD1 or TRBD2 (5 bases each). The CDR3 loop spans 14 amino acids. CDR1 and CDR2 (germline): SGHTA, FQGTGA. Trimming took off 0 bases at V and 4 bases at J, with 8 bases between the two ends. This CDR3 is CASSLTGVADTQYF. As DNA, the CDR3 is TGTGCCAGCAGCTTAACGGGGGTGGCAGATACGCAGTATTTT.

The chain is built from TRBV5-1 and TRBJ1-1, with D unclear. Trimming pared 0 bases from V and 1 base from J, leaving 7 bases between. Germline loops: CDR1 SGHRS, CDR2 YFSETQ. The CDR3 extends over 14 amino acids. The CDR3 region has the DNA TGCGCCAGCAGCTTGGTTGGCCCGAACACTGAAGCTTTCTTT. This gives the protein CASSLVGPNTEAFF.

The chain couples TRBV10-3 to TRBJ2-1; D perhaps matches TRBD2 (7 bases). CDR1 and CDR2 from the germline V gene are ENHRY and SYGVKD. V was clipped by 7 bases and J by 6 bases, with 19 bases between them. This CDR3 spans 15 amino acids. CDR3 loop: CAIMGGLAEVNEQFF. The CDR3 coding sequence is TGTGCCATCATGGGGGGGCTAGCGGAGGTCAATGAGCAGTTCTTC.

J is TRBJ2-5 and V is TRBV5-1; no definite D call. Germline CDR1 and CDR2: SGHRS and YFSETQ. Trimming left V 0 bases short and J 6 bases short, with 15 bases between. The CDR3 extends over 15 amino acids. In DNA form, the CDR3 reads TGCGCCAGCAGCTTGGAACCCTCCGGTCAGCAGACCCAGTACTTC. It encodes CASSLEPSGQQTQYF.

This clone was picked up a small number of times. The V call is TRBV9, the J call TRBJ2-2, with 8 bases matching TRBD2. Trimming took 1 base from V and 0 from J; bases not matched to a gene: 2. From germline, CDR1 is SGDLS and CDR2 YYNGEE. This CDR3 is 16 amino acids long. CDR3 bases: TGTGCCAGCAGCGTAACCGGGGGGGCGAACACCGGGGAGCTGTTTTTT. This codes for CASSVTGGANTGELFF.

CDR3: CASMVNQPQHF. The DNA for the CDR3 is TGTGCCAGCATGGTCAATCAGCCCCAGCATTTT. The gene calls are TRBV6-1 and TRBJ1-5; no clear D. The CDR3 runs to 11 residues. Germline-derived CDR1 and CDR2 are MNHNS and SASEGT. V lost 7 bases, J lost 3 bases, and 4 bases lay in between.

J is TRBJ2-2 and V is TRBV12-5; D may be TRBD1 (5 bases). The CDR3 spans 13 residues. In germline, CDR1 is LGHNT, CDR2 FRNRAP. Trimming stripped 6 bases from V and 4 bases from J, with 9 bases between. CDR3 amino acids: CASGRQGTGELFF. CDR3 in DNA: TGTGCTAGTGGGAGGCAGGGCACCGGGGAGCTGTTTTTT. The full variable domain, with the rest looked up from reference TRBV12-5 and TRBJ2-2, is DARVTQTPRHKVTEMGQEVTMRCQPILGHNTVFWYRQTMMQGLELLAYFRNRAPLDDSGMPKDRFSAEMPDATLATLKIQPSEPRDSAVYFCASGRQGTGELFFGEGSRLTVL.

This sequence joins TRBV10-1 and TRBJ2-7, with D perhaps TRBD1 (6 bases). V lost 2 bases and J 0 bases, leaving 8 bases between the germline ends. CDR1 WNHNN and CDR2 SYGVQD come from the germline V gene (reference sequence). The CDR3 covers 14 residues. This chain's CDR3 is CASSEGTRSYEQYF. CDR3 nucleotides: TGCGCCAGCAGTGAGGGGACACGCTCCTACGAGCAGTACTTC.

The CDR3 DNA is TGTGCCAGCAGTGGGAGGCACCCCCTAGGGGAGCCCCAGCATTTT. The encoded protein is CASSGRHPLGEPQHF. The chain links TRBV6-1 to TRBJ1-5; D may be TRBD1 (5 bases). The CDR3 runs to 15 residues. V gave up 4 bases and J gave up 8 bases, with 18 bases separating them. Per the germline V gene, CDR1 is MNHNS and CDR2 is SASEGT.

The rearrangement joins TRBV28 to TRBJ2-3, with D perhaps TRBD1 or TRBD2 (5 bases each). The CDR3 has 16 amino acids. The V end lost 8 bases, the J end lost 7 bases, and 25 bases lay between the germline ends. Per the germline V gene, CDR1 is MDHEN and CDR2 is SYDVKM. CDR3 protein: CASGGTGHFSPYTQYF. CDR3 DNA sequence: TGTGCCAGCGGGGGAACGGGCCATTTCTCCCCCTATACGCAGTATTTT.

V and J are TRBV28 and TRBJ1-4; TRBD1 matches at 8 bases. Germline V gene sequence: CDR1 MDHEN, CDR2 SYDVKM. The CDR3 consists of 13 residues. V gave up 6 bases and J gave up 6 bases; unmatched junction bases: 3. The CDR3 nucleotides are TGTGCCAGCAGGGAACAGGGGGATGAAAAACTGTTTTTT. Residues: CASREQGDEKLFF. Supplemented by reference TRBV28 and TRBJ1-4, the full variable domain reads DVKVTQSSRYLVKRTGEKVFLECVQDMDHENMFWYRQDPGLGLRLIYFSYDVKMKEKGDIPEGYSVSREKKERFSLILESASTNQTSMYLCASREQGDEKLFFGSGTQLSVL.

The chain joins TRBV5-1 to TRBJ2-1; 9 bases align to TRBD2. Per germline, CDR1 SGHRS and CDR2 YFSETQ. J lost 6 bases, V lost 4 bases, and 8 bases had no gene match. This CDR3 spans 15 amino acids. The CDR3 DNA is TGCGCCAGCAGCCGGACTAGCGTGGAACTCAATGAGCAGTTCTTC. Translating it yields CASSRTSVELNEQFF.

The rearrangement joins TRBV4-3 to TRBJ2-2; 9 bases match TRBD2. The CDR3 has 16 residues. J was trimmed by 6 bases and V by 2 bases; bases with no gene match: 7. Looked up from germline, CDR1 is LGHNA and CDR2 is YSLEER. The CDR3 nucleotides are TGCGCCAGCAGCCAACGTAGCGGGAGTTCTCCCGGGGAGCTGTTTTTT. Its protein product is CASSQRSGSSPGELFF.

The CDR3 region has the DNA TGCGCCAGCAGCCAAGATCTACAGGGTGACACCATATATTTT. It encodes CASSQDLQGDTIYF. The chain employs TRBV4-3 and TRBJ1-3; the D gene is possibly TRBD1 (6 bases). Germline lookup yields CDR1 LGHNA and CDR2 YSLEER. CDR3 size: 14 residues. Deletions cut 0 bases from V and 8 bases from J, with 11 bases between.

The CDR3 sequence is CASSLNRANEKLFF. Written as DNA, the CDR3 is TGTGCCAGCAGTTTGAACCGAGCGAATGAAAAACTGTTTTTT. The J gene is TRBJ1-4, the V gene TRBV6-5; D not certain. Germline V gene lookup returns CDR1 MNHEY and CDR2 SVGAGI. The CDR3 is 14 amino acids. Trimming took 4 bases from V and 5 from J, leaving 11 bases between them.

The DNA for the CDR3 is TGTGCCAGCAGGCCCAGCCTAGCGGTGACCTACGAGCAGTACTTC. Protein sequence: CASRPSLAVTYEQYF. This chain uses TRBV28 with TRBJ2-7; the match to TRBD2 covers 7 bases. Germline CDR1 MDHEN, CDR2 SYDVKM. With 6 bases clipped from V and 2 bases from J, the junction kept 10 bases outside the gene matches. The CDR3 has 15 amino acids.